The 20 T cell receptor beta chains in this list originate from one sample, sequenced in a study of TIL therapy for anti-PD-1-resistant metastatic lung cancer. Sequencing used immunoSEQ v3. Only in-frame clones appear in the TCRdb table, and some are missing; sequencing was by immunoSEQ multiplex PCR. The sample carries 55,000 to 70,000 clones, around nine tenths recorded once. Time point reported: pre-treatment sample, taken before nivolumab and TIL therapy. The sequenced sample was blood, obtained at baseline. These receptors were obtained from a person aged 25-79 years with non-small cell lung cancer.

The CDR3 DNA is TGTGCCAGCAGCTTAGAGCAAAGCCATCCGTCCGGGGAAGGCACTGAAGCTTTCTTT. It encodes CASSLEQSHPSGEGTEAFF. The rearrangement uses TRBV11-3 and TRBJ1-1; D not resolved. The CDR3 runs 19 residues. The V end lost 0 bases, the J end lost 4 bases, and 24 bases lay between the germline ends. Germline CDR1 is SGHNT and CDR2 is YENEEA.

The chain employs TRBV2 and TRBJ2-3; D unclear. The CDR3 totals 14 residues. Germline lookup yields CDR1 SNHLY and CDR2 FYNNEI. Trimming cost V 6 bases and J 2 bases, with 12 bases left between them. In DNA, the CDR3 is TGTGCCAGCAGCCCTAAGACATCCACAGATACGCAGTATTTT. Translation: CASSPKTSTDTQYF.

The CDR3 sequence is CATKSDLRYSNQPQHF. CDR3 sequence (DNA): TGTGCCACCAAAAGCGACCTGAGGTATAGCAATCAGCCCCAGCATTTT. The rearrangement uses TRBV10-3 and TRBJ1-5; no reliable D call. V dropped 10 bases and J dropped 0 bases, with 19 bases sitting between them. Germline assignment: CDR1 ENHRY and CDR2 SYGVKD. This CDR3 region has 16 residues.

This chain uses TRBV27 with TRBJ1-4, with D possibly matching TRBD1 (6 bases). Trimming took off 5 bases at V and 8 bases at J, with 15 bases between the two ends. This CDR3 has 14 residues. The germline gives CDR1 MNHEY, CDR2 SMNVEV (reference sequence). The CDR3 DNA sequence: TGTGCCAGCAGTCTAGGTACAGGGAACGAAAAACTGTTTTTT. Translation gives CASSLGTGNEKLFF.

In its sample, this clone was seen once. The rearrangement links TRBV28 to TRBJ2-1; tentatively, D is TRBD2 (5 bases). Germline V gene data show CDR1 as MDHEN and CDR2 as SYDVKM. The V gene lost 6 bases and the J gene lost 1 base, with 19 bases spanning the gap. This CDR3 region has 17 residues. CDR3 sequence reads: CASSSGVRTGSYNEQFF. CDR3 DNA sequence: TGTGCCAGCAGCTCCGGGGTCCGGACTGGATCCTACAATGAGCAGTTCTTC.

The V gene is TRBV27, the J gene TRBJ1-5, with D uncertain. Per germline, CDR1 MNHEY and CDR2 SMNVEV (reference sequence). CDR3 length: 15 amino acids. Trimming removed 1 base at V and 3 bases at J, with 10 bases between. The CDR3 nucleotides read TGTGCCAGCAGTTTATATGGACCGTCCAATCAGCCCCAGCATTTT. This sequence encodes CASSLYGPSNQPQHF.

V gene TRBV6-5 combines with J gene TRBJ1-1, with 10 nucleotides matching TRBD1. CDR3 length: 12 residues. Germline V gene lookup returns CDR1 MNHEY and CDR2 SVGAGI. The ends lost 6 bases at V and 8 bases at J; junction bases unmatched: 3. In DNA form, the CDR3 reads TGTGCCAGCAGGGGGACAGGGGAGGAAGCTTTCTTT. Its protein product is CASRGTGEEAFF.

This clone was detected only once. The chain employs TRBV5-1 and TRBJ2-7; D call uncertain. With 0 bases removed from V and 0 bases from J, the gap between germline ends came to 4 bases. Germline V gene lookup returns CDR1 SGHRS and CDR2 YFSETQ. CDR3 length equals 13 residues. CDR3 residues: CASSLDHSYEQYF. For the CDR3, the DNA is TGCGCCAGCAGCTTGGACCACTCCTACGAGCAGTACTTC.

The chain employs TRBV9 and TRBJ1-2, with TRBD1 matching over 7 bases. V lost 4 bases to trimming and J lost 2 bases; unmatched junction nucleotides: 5. CDR1 and CDR2 from the germline V gene are SGDLS and YYNGEE. The CDR3 is 14 amino acids. The CDR3 sequence is CASSSGTVNYGYTF. The DNA of the CDR3 is TGTGCCAGCAGCTCCGGGACAGTCAACTATGGCTACACCTTC.

The V gene is TRBV28, the J gene TRBJ1-1, with D perhaps matching TRBD1 (5 bases). The CDR3 is 13 residues long. Germline V lookup: CDR1 MDHEN, CDR2 SYDVKM. V lost 7 bases, J lost 1 base, and 10 bases lay in between. CDR3 sequence reads: CASMDGTNTEAFF. The CDR3 DNA sequence: TGTGCCAGCATGGATGGGACGAACACTGAAGCTTTCTTT.

This chain connects TRBV24-1 to TRBJ2-1; no clear D. The CDR3 contains 13 residues. V was pared by 0 bases and J by 9 bases, with 8 bases between. Germline assignment: CDR1 KGHDR and CDR2 SFDVKD. CDR3 DNA sequence: TGTGCCACCAGTGATTTGGATTCTGGTGAGCAGTTCTTC. Translating gives CATSDLDSGEQFF.

The CDR3 DNA sequence: TGTGCCAGCAGTTGGGGATCCCGCCTTAACTATGGCTACACCTTC. Translation: CASSWGSRLNYGYTF. The V gene is TRBV6-2 or TRBV6-3, the J gene TRBJ1-2; D remains ambiguous. Germline CDR1 MNHEY, CDR2 SVGEGT. This CDR3 comprises 15 residues. Trimming pared 4 bases from V and 1 base from J, leaving 13 bases between.

The chain recombines TRBV5-1 with TRBJ1-3, with TRBD1 identical over 7 bases. Per the germline V gene, CDR1 is SGHRS and CDR2 is YFSETQ. J lost 2 bases, V lost 1 base, and 6 bases had no gene match. This CDR3 region has 16 residues. CDR3 protein: CASSLSPTGAGNTIYF. In nucleotides, the CDR3 is TGCGCCAGCAGCTTGTCCCCAACAGGGGCTGGAAACACCATATATTTT.

The chain combines TRBV5-1 with TRBJ1-1, with 8 bases aligning to TRBD1. The CDR3 is 16 amino acids. Germline loops: CDR1 SGHRS, CDR2 YFSETQ. The ends lost 7 bases at V and 5 bases at J; junction bases unmatched: 16. The CDR3 loop reads CASYNGASGGRTEAFF. CDR3 in DNA: TGCGCCAGCTACAACGGGGCCTCAGGGGGCAGGACTGAAGCTTTCTTT.

The chain links TRBV30 to TRBJ2-3; D possibly uses TRBD1 or TRBD2 (5 bases each). The length of the CDR3 is 13 residues. Germline V gene data show CDR1 as GTSNPN and CDR2 as SVGIG (reference sequence). The V end lost 5 bases, the J end lost 2 bases, and 11 bases lay between the germline ends. CDR3 nucleotide sequence: TGTGCCTGGGCCAGGGACCTCACAGATACGCAGTATTTT. Translation gives CAWARDLTDTQYF.

CDR3 protein: CAWMGGVSGNTIYF. As DNA, the CDR3 is TGTGCCTGGATGGGGGGAGTCTCTGGAAACACCATATATTTT. The chain recombines TRBV30 with TRBJ1-3, with a weak D call TRBD1 (5 bases). Germline-derived CDR1 and CDR2 are GTSNPN and SVGIG (reference sequence). Deletions cut 4 bases from V and 0 bases from J, with 10 bases between. The CDR3 consists of 14 residues.

The chain joins TRBV23-1 to TRBJ2-3, with D perhaps matching TRBD1 (6 bases). TRBV23-1 is treated as an ORF (open reading frame) with a function not yet certain. Trimming stripped 4 bases from V and 5 bases from J, with 19 bases between. The CDR3 totals 16 residues. CDR3 sequence: CASSPEQGNPGDTQYF. The CDR3 DNA follows: TGCGCCAGCAGTCCAGAGCAGGGGAACCCTGGAGATACGCAGTATTTT.

This sequence joins TRBV6-5 and TRBJ2-5; D unresolved. The CDR3 sequence is 16 residues long. The V end lost 0 bases, the J end lost 2 bases, and 13 bases lay between the germline ends. The germline V gene has CDR1 MNHEY and CDR2 SVGAGI. CDR3 sequence reads: CASSYSPLQSQETQYF. In nucleotides, the CDR3 is TGTGCCAGCAGTTACTCCCCCCTTCAGTCACAAGAGACCCAGTACTTC.

V gene TRBV6-5 combines with J gene TRBJ2-3; D not resolved. The CDR3 length is 15 residues. Germline CDR1 MNHEY, CDR2 SVGAGI. V was shortened by 5 bases and J by 1 base, with 13 bases between the two germline ends. The CDR3 nucleotides are TGTGCCAGCAGTACCCAAAGGGCTGGCACAGATACGCAGTATTTT. Protein product: CASSTQRAGTDTQYF.

This chain links TRBV27 with TRBJ1-6; no clear D gene. V gave up 7 bases and J gave up 5 bases, with 21 bases separating them. Germline CDR1 is MNHEY and CDR2 is SMNVEV (reference sequence). This CDR3 has 17 amino acids. This CDR3 is CASTLAIEAANNSPLHF. DNA of the CDR3: TGTGCCAGCACCCTCGCAATAGAGGCAGCTAATAATTCACCCCTCCACTTT.